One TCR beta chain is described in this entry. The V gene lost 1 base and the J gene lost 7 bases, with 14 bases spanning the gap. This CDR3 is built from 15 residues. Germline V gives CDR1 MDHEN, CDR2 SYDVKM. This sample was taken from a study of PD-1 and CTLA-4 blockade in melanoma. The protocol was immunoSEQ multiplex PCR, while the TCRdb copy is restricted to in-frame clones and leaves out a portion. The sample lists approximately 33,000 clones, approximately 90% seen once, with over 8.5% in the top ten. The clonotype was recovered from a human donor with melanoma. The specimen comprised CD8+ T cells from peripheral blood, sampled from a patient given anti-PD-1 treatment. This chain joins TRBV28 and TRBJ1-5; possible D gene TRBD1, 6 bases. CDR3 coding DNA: TGTGCCAGCAGTTTATTACCAGGGGAAAGCCAGCCCCAGCATTTT. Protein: CASSLLPGESQPQHF.